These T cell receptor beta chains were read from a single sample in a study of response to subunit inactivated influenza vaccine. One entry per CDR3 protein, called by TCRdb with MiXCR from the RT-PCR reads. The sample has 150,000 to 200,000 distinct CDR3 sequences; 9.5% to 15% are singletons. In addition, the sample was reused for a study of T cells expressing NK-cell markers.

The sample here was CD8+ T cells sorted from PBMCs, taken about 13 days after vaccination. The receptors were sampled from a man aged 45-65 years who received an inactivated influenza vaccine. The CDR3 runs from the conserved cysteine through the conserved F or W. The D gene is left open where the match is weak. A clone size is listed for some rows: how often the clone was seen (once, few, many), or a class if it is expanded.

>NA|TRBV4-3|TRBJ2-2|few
TGCGCCAGCAGCCGCAACACCGACGCGAACACCGGGGAGCTGTTTTTT
CASSRNTDANTGELFF
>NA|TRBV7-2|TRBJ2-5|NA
TGTGCCAGCAGCTTAGTTATGGGGCTCACCTACCAAGAGACCCAGTACTTC
CASSLVMGLTYQETQYF
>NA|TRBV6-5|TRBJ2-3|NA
TGTGCCAGCAGTTTCCCGGCAGGAAGAGATACGCAGTATTTT
CASSFPAGRDTQYF
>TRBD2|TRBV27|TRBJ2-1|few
TGTGCCAGCAGTTTACTATTCTCGGCTAGCGGGAAGTCCTACAATGAGCAGTTCTTC
CASSLLFSASGKSYNEQFF
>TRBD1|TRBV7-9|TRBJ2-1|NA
TGTGCCAGCAGGAACAGACAGGGCGATGAGCAGTTCTTC
CASRNRQGDEQFF
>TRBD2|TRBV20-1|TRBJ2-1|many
TGCAGTGCTAGATGGGTAGGTAGCGGGAGCGATGAGCAGTTCTTC
CSARWVGSGSDEQFF
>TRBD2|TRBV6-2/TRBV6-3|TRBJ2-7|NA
TGTGCCAGCAGTCCTAGCGGGAGACCCAAAAGCGAGCAGTACTTC
CASSPSGRPKSEQYF
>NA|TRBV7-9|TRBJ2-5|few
TGTGCCAGCAGCTTATATCTTTTAGAGACCCAGTACTTC
CASSLYLLETQYF
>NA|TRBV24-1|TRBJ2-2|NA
TGTGCCACCAGTGGGACTTATGGAGTACAGGTTACCTCCGGGGAGCTGTTTTTT
CATSGTYGVQVTSGELFF
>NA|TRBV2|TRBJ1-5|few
TGTGCCAGCAGTGTTGCACGGCCCGGGACCGCAGGGGATCAGCCCCAGCATTTT
CASSVARPGTAGDQPQHF
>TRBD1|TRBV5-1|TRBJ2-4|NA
TGCGCCAGCAGCTCACCCCGGGACAGCAAAAACATTCAGTACTTC
CASSSPRDSKNIQYF
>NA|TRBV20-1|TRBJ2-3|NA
TGCAGTGCTAACCCCCGGGGAGACCCTAGCACAGATACGCAGTATTTT
CSANPRGDPSTDTQYF
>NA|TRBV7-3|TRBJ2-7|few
TGTGCCAGCAGCCCCGCGGGAACCGGCGACGAGCAGTACTTC
CASSPAGTGDEQYF
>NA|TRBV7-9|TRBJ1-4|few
TGTGCCAGCAGCTCCCACGGGGCAGGGGAAAAACTGTTTTTT
CASSSHGAGEKLFF
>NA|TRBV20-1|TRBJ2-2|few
TGCAGTGCTAGAGATACTCGCGAGGGGGACACCGGGGAGCTGTTTTTT
CSARDTREGDTGELFF
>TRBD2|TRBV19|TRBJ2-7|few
TGTGCCAGTAGTTCGACTAGCGGGGCCTCGGACGAGCAGTACTTC
CASSSTSGASDEQYF